Below are 18 T cell receptor beta chains sequenced from a single sample in a study of blood T cell repertoires in COVID-19. Sequencing used immunoSEQ multiplex PCR; TCRdb keeps in-frame clones, though not all of them. The sample has 150,000 to 250,000 clones; 84% are singletons. Input material: PBMCs or T cells enriched from blood (not recorded which). The receptors shown here come from a man in his forties or fifties who had recovered from COVID-19.

V usage is TRBV10-3 and J usage is TRBJ1-4; D remains ambiguous. Per germline, CDR1 ENHRY and CDR2 SYGVKD. V lost 10 bases and J 0 bases, leaving 21 bases between the germline ends. This CDR3 region has 17 residues. The CDR3 region has the DNA TGTGCCACCGGTGGAGGACCGGGTGGGGCAACTAATGAAAAACTGTTTTTT. Translation: CATGGGPGGATNEKLFF.

The J gene is TRBJ2-1, the V gene TRBV7-2, with TRBD1 as a possible D gene (5 bases). Germline assignment: CDR1 SGHTA and CDR2 FQGNSA. The CDR3 loop spans 14 amino acids. V was shortened by 2 bases and J by 2 bases, with 7 bases between the two germline ends. The CDR3 bases are TGTGCCAGCAGCTTAACAGGCCCCTACAATGAGCAGTTCTTC. Protein: CASSLTGPYNEQFF.

V gene TRBV6-5 combines with J gene TRBJ1-1; 7 nucleotides line up with TRBD1. Germline-derived CDR1 and CDR2 are MNHEY and SVGAGI. This CDR3 comprises 16 residues. Trimming at V came to 2 bases and at J to 5 bases, leaving 11 bases not matched to a gene. The CDR3 is CASSYAFAGGGTEAFF. The CDR3 DNA is TGTGCCAGCAGTTACGCCTTCGCAGGGGGAGGAACTGAAGCTTTCTTT.

In its sample, this clone was seen many times. The V and J genes are TRBV2 and TRBJ2-5; 10 nucleotides agree with TRBD2. Germline V gene sequence: CDR1 SNHLY, CDR2 FYNNEI. V lost 5 bases, J lost 2 bases, and 11 bases stayed unmatched. The length of the CDR3 is 17 residues. CDR3 in amino acids: CASSMPSGGLLQETQYF. The CDR3 nucleotides read TGTGCCAGCAGTATGCCTAGCGGGGGTCTACTGCAAGAGACCCAGTACTTC. Together with reference TRBV2 and TRBJ2-5, the CDR3 gives the full variable domain: EPEVTQTPSHQVTQMGQEVILRCVPISNHLYFYWYRQILGQKVEFLVSFYNNEISEKSEIFDDQFSVERPDGSNFTLKIRSTKLEDSAMYFCASSMPSGGLLQETQYFGPGTRLLVL.

The J gene is TRBJ2-1, the V gene TRBV7-9; a possible D gene is TRBD2 (6 bases). Germline CDR1 is SEHNR and CDR2 is FQNEAQ (reference sequence). The V and J ends lost 1 base and 7 bases respectively, with 14 bases between them. The CDR3 loop spans 15 amino acids. This chain's CDR3 is CASSLGGGVENEQFF. The CDR3 region has the DNA TGTGCCAGCAGCTTAGGTGGAGGGGTTGAGAATGAGCAGTTCTTC.

The chain combines TRBV30 with TRBJ2-7; the D is unclear. Germline CDR1 reads GTSNPN; CDR2 reads SVGIG (reference sequence). This CDR3 has 11 residues. V was cut by 1 base and J by 3 bases, with 4 bases left in between. CDR3 sequence (DNA): TGTGCCTGGAGTGGACACTACGAGCAGTACTTC. Protein: CAWSGHYEQYF.

The gene calls are TRBV30 and TRBJ1-2; weak D call: TRBD1 (5 bases). In germline, CDR1 is GTSNPN, CDR2 SVGIG (reference sequence). This CDR3 has 15 amino acids. Deletions cut 0 bases from V and 8 bases from J, with 19 bases between. The CDR3: CAWSVIRVVRGGYTF. Written as DNA, the CDR3 is TGTGCCTGGAGTGTAATTCGGGTGGTAAGGGGCGGCTACACCTTC.

The chain links TRBV5-1 to TRBJ2-1; 12 positions match TRBD2. J was trimmed by 8 bases and V by 1 base; bases with no gene match: 7. Germline CDR1 and CDR2: SGHRS and YFSETQ. The CDR3 is 16 amino acids. For the CDR3, the DNA is TGCGCCAGCAGCTTGACTAGCGGGGGGAATCCCTATGAGCAGTTCTTC. It is translated as CASSLTSGGNPYEQFF.

About this clone itself: Within the sample, other DNA sequences also encode this same CDR3. The chain carries TRBV2 and TRBJ1-5; possibly TRBD1 for D (5 bases). The CDR3 totals 15 residues. CDR1 SNHLY and CDR2 FYNNEI come from the germline V gene. Trimming pared 3 bases from V and 0 bases from J, leaving 9 bases between. The CDR3 reads CASSEQGLSNQPQHF. For the CDR3, the DNA is TGTGCCAGCAGTGAGCAGGGACTTAGCAATCAGCCCCAGCATTTT.

The chain links TRBV5-1 to TRBJ1-3; 9 bases are shared with TRBD1. Germline V gene data show CDR1 as SGHRS and CDR2 as YFSETQ. CDR3 length: 16 residues. Trimming removed 4 bases from V and 2 bases from J; junction bases left unmatched: 7. CDR3 DNA: TGCGCCAGCAGCCCCTGGGACAGGGTGACTGGAAACACCATATATTTT. Amino acid sequence: CASSPWDRVTGNTIYF.

The chain employs TRBV3-1 (or the pseudogene TRBV3-2) and TRBJ2-3, with a possible D match to TRBD1 (6 bases). Trimming took off 1 base at V and 2 bases at J, with 10 bases between the two ends. The germline gives CDR1 LGHDT, CDR2 YNNKEL (reference sequence). The CDR3 runs to 15 residues. Written as DNA, the CDR3 is TGTGCCAGCAGCCAAGGGAGGACAGTCACAGATACGCAGTATTTT. This codes for CASSQGRTVTDTQYF.

This chain connects TRBV6-5 to TRBJ1-1; D call uncertain. The V and J ends lost 8 bases and 0 bases respectively, with 10 bases between them. Germline V gene sequence: CDR1 MNHEY, CDR2 SVGAGI. This CDR3 region has 13 residues. The CDR3 loop reads CASHQIMNTEAFF. In DNA, the CDR3 is TGTGCCAGCCATCAGATCATGAACACTGAAGCTTTCTTT.

The chain links TRBV5-1 to TRBJ2-1, with 8 bases that match TRBD2. In germline, CDR1 is SGHRS, CDR2 YFSETQ. This CDR3 is built from 16 residues. J gave up 4 bases and V 0 bases, and 6 bases lay outside the gene matches. DNA of the CDR3: TGCGCCAGCAGCTTGGAGAGCAGCGGGGGTTACAATGAGCAGTTCTTC. Protein product: CASSLESSGGYNEQFF. Drawing the rest from reference TRBV5-1 and TRBJ2-1, the complete variable domain is KAGVTQTPRYLIKTRGQQVTLSCSPISGHRSVSWYQQTPGQGLQFLFEYFSETQRNKGNFPGRFSGRQFSNSRSEMNVSTLELGDSALYLCASSLESSGGYNEQFFGPGTRLTVL.

This clone was counted a single time. V usage is TRBV5-1 and J usage is TRBJ1-6; 7 bases are shared with TRBD1. Unmatched junction bases numbered 5, after V lost 3 bases and J lost 8 bases. Per germline, CDR1 SGHRS and CDR2 YFSETQ. The CDR3 runs to 14 residues. This CDR3 reads CASSYKTGDSPLHF. The CDR3 nucleotides are TGCGCCAGCAGCTACAAAACAGGGGATTCACCCCTCCACTTT.

The chain joins TRBV28 to TRBJ2-5, with 7 bases matching TRBD2. There are 14 residues in the CDR3. The ends lost 3 bases at V and 7 bases at J; junction bases unmatched: 8. Per germline, CDR1 MDHEN and CDR2 SYDVKM. The CDR3 sequence: CASSLGAGGGTQYF. CDR3 DNA: TGTGCCAGCAGTTTGGGAGCGGGCGGGGGGACCCAGTACTTC.

The V and J genes are TRBV10-1 and TRBJ2-1; TRBD2 matches 8 bases. J gave up 9 bases and V 3 bases, and 7 bases lay outside the gene matches. Looked up from germline, CDR1 is WNHNN and CDR2 is SYGVQD (reference sequence). This CDR3 has 14 amino acids. The CDR3 loop is CASSDRGSGIEQFF. The CDR3 bases are TGCGCCAGCAGTGATCGAGGTAGCGGGATTGAGCAGTTCTTC.

The CDR3 loop reads CASSLVAGATRETQYF. For the CDR3, the DNA is TGCGCCAGCAGCTTGGTAGCGGGGGCAACAAGAGAGACCCAGTACTTC. The rearrangement joins TRBV5-1 to TRBJ2-5; 9 bases line up with TRBD2. CDR3 length: 16 residues. V dropped 0 bases and J dropped 4; count of bases not matched to a gene: 7. Germline CDR1 SGHRS, CDR2 YFSETQ.

This clone was seen only a few times. The chain couples TRBV6-5 to TRBJ1-1, with TRBD1 as a possible D gene (6 bases). Germline loops: CDR1 MNHEY, CDR2 SVGAGI. V was clipped by 6 bases and J by 2 bases, with 13 bases between them. This CDR3 is 14 amino acids long. The CDR3 sequence: CASRNIQGNTEAFF. The DNA of the CDR3 is TGTGCCAGCAGAAATATACAGGGTAACACTGAAGCTTTCTTT.